One and the same sample provided the 9 T cell receptor beta chains below, sequenced in a study of blood T cells in healthy people across ages. With a J-beta primer mix and a sample-barcoded 5' primer, a second PCR ran about 7 to 11 cycles. TCRdb processed the 5' RACE reads anew with MiXCR; each CDR3 protein has one entry. Seen here are around 990,000 distinct CDR3 sequences, more than 30% observed once, and the top ten hold about 12%. The sample was blood. Every receptor here comes from a man between 18 and 29 years old in good health.

This clonotype has only a few counts. This chain's CDR3 is CASSLTHTEYYTF. The DNA for the CDR3 is TGTGCCAGCAGCCTCACCCACACCGAGTACTACACCTTC. This chain joins TRBV13 and TRBJ1-2; D gene unclear. The length of the CDR3 is 13 residues. Germline loops: CDR1 PRHDT, CDR2 FYEKMQ (reference sequence). Between the trimmed V and J ends, which lost 5 bases and 10 bases, there was a span of 17 bases.

The chain joins TRBV6-4 to TRBJ2-2; TRBD1 might be the D (6 bases). CDR3 length: 17 amino acids. V was clipped by 7 bases and J by 4 bases, with 22 bases between them. The germline V gene encodes CDR1 MRHNA and CDR2 SNTAGT. CDR3 DNA: TGTGCCAGCACGGTACGCGCTGGGGGCCTGGGCACCGGGGAGCTGTTTTTT. The encoded protein is CASTVRAGGLGTGELFF.

The sample holds a few counts of this clonotype. V usage is TRBV6-6 and J usage is TRBJ1-2, with 7 bases that match TRBD1. The CDR3 totals 13 residues. Germline V CDR1 and CDR2: MNHNY, SVGAGI (reference sequence). V dropped 6 bases and J dropped 3; count of bases not matched to a gene: 4. CDR3 coding DNA: TGTGCCAGCAGGGAAGGGACAGACTATGGCTACACCTTC. It is translated as CASREGTDYGYTF.

J is TRBJ1-5 and V is TRBV4-3; D unresolved. The CDR3 is made up of 15 amino acids. The V end lost 0 bases, the J end lost 0 bases, and 6 bases lay between the germline ends. In germline, CDR1 is LGHNA, CDR2 YSLEER. The CDR3 loop is CASSQDTCSNQPQHF. CDR3 bases: TGCGCCAGCAGCCAAGATACGTGTAGCAATCAGCCCCAGCATTTT.

This clonotype was counted a few times. V gene TRBV29-1 combines with J gene TRBJ2-3; D is ambiguous. CDR3 length: 13 residues. Trimming took off 7 bases at V and 4 bases at J, with 15 bases between the two ends. CDR1 and CDR2 from the germline V gene are SQVTM and ANQGSEA. CDR3 bases: TGCAGCGCCGACCTTCGAGACGCAGATACGCAGTATTTT. Translation gives CSADLRDADTQYF.

The gene calls are TRBV6-6 and TRBJ2-2; 7 nucleotides agree with TRBD1. The CDR3 consists of 15 residues. Trimming at V came to 0 bases and at J to 5 bases, leaving 3 bases not matched to a gene. Germline CDR1 reads MNHNY; CDR2 reads SVGAGI (reference sequence). CDR3 amino acids: CASSYSTGKTGELFF. CDR3 coding DNA: TGTGCCAGCAGTTACTCGACAGGGAAGACCGGGGAGCTGTTTTTT.

The chain joins TRBV4-3 to TRBJ1-4; weak D call: TRBD1 (5 bases). The V end lost 4 bases, the J end lost 3 bases, and 18 bases lay between the germline ends. The CDR3 is 17 residues long. From germline, CDR1 is LGHNA and CDR2 YSLEER. CDR3 sequence (DNA): TGCGCCAGCAGCCCAAAGGGCTGGGGCCGCGCTAATGAAAAACTGTTTTTT. Amino acid sequence: CASSPKGWGRANEKLFF.

In this sample, this clonotype turned up many times. V gene TRBV4-3 combines with J gene TRBJ2-3, with a weak D call TRBD2 (6 bases). Germline V CDR1 and CDR2: LGHNA, YSLEER. The CDR3 is 17 amino acids. The V and J ends lost 0 bases and 2 bases respectively, with 15 bases between them. The CDR3 bases are TGCGCCAGCAGCCAAGATATGGCAGCGGGCTTCACAGATACGCAGTATTTT. This translates into CASSQDMAAGFTDTQYF.

V and J are TRBV6-5 and TRBJ1-2; D possibly corresponds to TRBD1 (5 bases). The CDR3 covers 12 residues. The germline CDR1 and CDR2 sequences are MNHEY and SVGAGI. V was cut by 8 bases and J by 6 bases, with 13 bases left in between. CDR3 residues: CASGIPGHGYTF. In DNA form, the CDR3 reads TGTGCCAGCGGTATACCAGGGCATGGCTACACCTTC.